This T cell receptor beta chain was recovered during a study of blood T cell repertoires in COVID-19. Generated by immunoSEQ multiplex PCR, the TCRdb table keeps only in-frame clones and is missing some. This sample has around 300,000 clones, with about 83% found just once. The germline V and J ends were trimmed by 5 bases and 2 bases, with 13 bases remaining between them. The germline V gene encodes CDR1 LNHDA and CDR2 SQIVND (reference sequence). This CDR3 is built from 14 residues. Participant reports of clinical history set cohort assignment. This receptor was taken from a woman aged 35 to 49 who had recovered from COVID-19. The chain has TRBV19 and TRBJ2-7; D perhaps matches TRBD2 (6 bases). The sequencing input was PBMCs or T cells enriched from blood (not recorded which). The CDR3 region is CASSPGTPTYEQYF. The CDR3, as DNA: TGTGCCAGTAGTCCCGGGACTCCTACCTACGAGCAGTACTTC.